This T cell receptor (beta chain) stems from a study of cytomegalovirus exposure and HLA in healthy donors. Study-wide context: An earlier analysis found 95 million to 140 million unique TCR beta sequences from roughly 170 million T cells.

The V end was cut by 2 bases, the J end by 12 bases, with 22 bases between. CDR3 length: 15 residues. The germline gives CDR1 MDHEN, CDR2 SYDVKM. As concerns this clone: Its cognate antigen is unknown.

Overall study findings and caveats: Among immune exposure information, only CMV serostatus was available. The study labeled more than 150 TCR beta chains cytomegalovirus-associated. Researchers reported from a later analysis that most CMV-associated TCR beta chains appeared HLA-restricted.

60 Vbeta and 13 Jbeta primers were used in PCR. Profiled with immunoSEQ multiplex PCR; TCRdb holds only in-frame clones, not every one. The sample includes about 73,000 clones, 75% seen only once; the top ten take around 12%. This TCR came from a man between 70 and 80 years old in good health and CMV-seronegative. The genes are TRBV28 and TRBJ1-2; weak D call: TRBD1 (5 bases). Sequencing used PBMCs. This CDR3 is CASSLPDESQGLNTF. CDR3 coding DNA: TGTGCCAGCAGTTTACCCGACGAGTCCCAGGGCCTAAACACCTTC.